The 20 T cell receptor beta chains reported below all come from one sample, sequenced in a study of siplizumab effects on memory and regulatory T cells. TCRdb keeps only in-frame clones here, not all; method: immunoSEQ multiplex PCR. The data contain roughly 120,000 clones, 90% to 95% of them seen just once; the ten biggest clones take up about 0.75%. Sequenced material: Tregs sorted from blood. These receptor sequences come from a human donor in good health.

The chain is built from TRBV7-9 and TRBJ2-1; D not certain. V was trimmed by 3 bases and J by 5 bases, leaving 5 bases between them. This CDR3 spans 12 amino acids. Per the germline V gene, CDR1 is SEHNR and CDR2 is FQNEAQ (reference sequence). CDR3 protein: CASSFLDNEQFF. DNA of the CDR3: TGTGCCAGCAGCTTTTTGGACAATGAGCAGTTCTTC.

The chain uses TRBV27 and TRBJ2-1, with 9 bases fitting TRBD2. The germline V gene has CDR1 MNHEY and CDR2 SMNVEV (reference sequence). This CDR3 region has 17 residues. V shed 2 bases, J shed 0 bases, and the junction held 5 bases outside the gene matches. The CDR3 here is CASSLDLAGSSYNEQFF. In DNA form, the CDR3 reads TGTGCCAGCAGTTTAGATCTAGCGGGGAGCTCCTACAATGAGCAGTTCTTC.

The rearrangement uses TRBV18 and TRBJ2-5; perhaps TRBD1 as D (6 bases). In germline, CDR1 is KGHSH, CDR2 LQKENI. This CDR3 comprises 15 residues. The germline V and J ends were trimmed by 3 bases and 2 bases, with 13 bases remaining between them. The CDR3 loop reads CASSPDSTAQETQYF. The DNA of the CDR3 is TGTGCCAGCTCACCGGACAGCACTGCTCAAGAGACCCAGTACTTC. The whole variable domain, filled in from reference TRBV18 and TRBJ2-5, reads NAGVMQNPRHLVRRRGQEARLRCSPMKGHSHVYWYRQLPEEGLKFMVYLQKENIIDESGMPKERFSAEFPKEGPSILRIQQVVRGDSAAYFCASSPDSTAQETQYFGPGTRLLVL.

This clone was counted a single time. The V gene is TRBV2, the J gene TRBJ2-5; D is unresolved. Between the trimmed V and J ends, which lost 2 bases and 4 bases, there was a span of 5 bases. The germline CDR1 and CDR2 sequences are SNHLY and FYNNEI. The CDR3 sequence is 12 residues long. CDR3 DNA: TGTGCCAGCAGTGAAATTGCAGAGACCCAGTACTTC. As protein: CASSEIAETQYF. Variable domain in full (rest from reference TRBV2 and TRBJ2-5): EPEVTQTPSHQVTQMGQEVILRCVPISNHLYFYWYRQILGQKVEFLVSFYNNEISEKSEIFDDQFSVERPDGSNFTLKIRSTKLEDSAMYFCASSEIAETQYFGPGTRLLVL.

The chain uses TRBV7-4 and TRBJ2-7; TRBD1 might be the D (6 bases). Trimming shortened V by 0 bases and J by 0 bases, and 18 bases separated the two germline ends. There are 18 residues in the CDR3. CDR1 is SGHVT, CDR2 SQSDAQ, per germline. The DNA of the CDR3 is TGTGCCAGCAGCTTAGCCACAGGGAACCCCGACTACTCCTACGAGCAGTACTTC. The encoded protein is CASSLATGNPDYSYEQYF.

The gene calls are TRBV2 and TRBJ1-2; possibly TRBD1 for D (6 bases). The CDR3 spans 14 residues. Between the trimmed V and J ends, which lost 7 bases and 4 bases, there was a span of 16 bases. Germline-derived CDR1 and CDR2 are SNHLY and FYNNEI. The CDR3 reads CASTPNREPYGYTF. CDR3 bases: TGTGCCAGCACGCCGAACAGGGAACCCTATGGCTACACCTTC.

The V gene is TRBV7-9, the J gene TRBJ2-7; D is perhaps TRBD1 (5 bases). Germline CDR1 is SEHNR and CDR2 is FQNEAQ (reference sequence). V gave up 8 bases and J gave up 9 bases, with 14 bases separating them. This CDR3 has 11 amino acids. CDR3 in DNA: TGTGCCAGCGGCTCGGACACACGGCAGTACTTC. It specifies CASGSDTRQYF.

V is TRBV10-3 and J is TRBJ1-5; a possible D gene is TRBD1 (5 bases). Trimming cost V 4 bases and J 7 bases, with 11 bases left between them. The length of the CDR3 is 13 residues. Germline assignment: CDR1 ENHRY and CDR2 SYGVKD. This CDR3 reads CAISGREGQPQHF. CDR3 bases: TGTGCCATCAGTGGCAGGGAAGGGCAGCCCCAGCATTTT.

The rearrangement joins TRBV18 to TRBJ2-3, with 11 bases aligning to TRBD2. CDR1 and CDR2 from the germline V gene are KGHSH and LQKENI. V lost 6 bases to trimming and J lost 6 bases; unmatched junction nucleotides: 8. The CDR3 length is 15 residues. CDR3 residues: CASSSLAGAGDTQYF. The CDR3, as DNA: TGTGCCAGCTCGTCACTAGCGGGAGCTGGGGATACGCAGTATTTT. The whole variable domain, remainder taken from reference TRBV18 and TRBJ2-3, is NAGVMQNPRHLVRRRGQEARLRCSPMKGHSHVYWYRQLPEEGLKFMVYLQKENIIDESGMPKERFSAEFPKEGPSILRIQQVVRGDSAAYFCASSSLAGAGDTQYFGPGTRLTVL.

This CDR3 reads CASSQDEASGGMETQYF. The CDR3 DNA reads TGTGCCAGCAGCCAAGATGAGGCTAGCGGGGGCATGGAGACCCAGTACTTC. This chain connects TRBV4-2 to TRBJ2-5; TRBD2 matches 10 bases. The junction had 9 bases not matched to a gene; V was cut back by 0 bases and J by 5 bases. From germline, CDR1 is LGHNA and CDR2 YNFKEQ. The CDR3 is 17 residues long.

As regards this clone: One end of the junction varies from germline; a read error may be responsible. The sample has other DNA sequences that encode this CDR3 too. The J gene is TRBJ2-7, the V gene TRBV6-5, with TRBD1 identical over 9 bases. The CDR3 covers 15 residues. Per the germline V gene, CDR1 is MNHEY and CDR2 is SVGAGI. The CDR3 loop reads CASRGQGVVIHEQYF. CDR3 in DNA: TGTGCCAGCAGGGGACAGGGAGTGGTGATCCACGAACAGTACTTC.

The V and J genes are TRBV5-5 and TRBJ1-1; D is undetermined. Germline V gene lookup returns CDR1 SGHKS and CDR2 YYEKEE (reference sequence). V was trimmed by 1 base and J by 12 bases, leaving 22 bases between them. This CDR3 spans 15 amino acids. The chain's CDR3 is CASSLSTAYAPGSFF. In DNA, the CDR3 is TGTGCCAGCAGCTTGTCTACAGCGTACGCCCCGGGGTCTTTCTTT.

This chain joins TRBV11-3 and TRBJ2-5; the match to TRBD2 covers 13 bases. V lost 1 base, J lost 1 base, and 0 bases stayed unmatched. CDR1 SGHNT and CDR2 YENEEA come from the germline V gene. The CDR3 is 16 residues long. The CDR3 loop is CASSLGLAGGQETQYF. The CDR3 region has the DNA TGTGCCAGCAGCTTAGGACTAGCGGGGGGCCAAGAGACCCAGTACTTC.

The chain couples TRBV27 to TRBJ2-4; D possibly uses TRBD1 or TRBD2 (5 bases each). This CDR3 has 15 amino acids. Between the trimmed V and J ends, which lost 2 bases and 1 base, there was a span of 9 bases. In germline, CDR1 is MNHEY, CDR2 SMNVEV (reference sequence). The CDR3 reads CASSLGGWAKNIQYF. In DNA form, the CDR3 reads TGTGCCAGCAGTTTAGGGGGTTGGGCCAAAAACATTCAGTACTTC.

The J gene is TRBJ1-5, the V gene TRBV6-1; 7 bases are shared with TRBD1. The CDR3 has 16 residues. Germline V gene sequence: CDR1 MNHNS, CDR2 SASEGT. With 1 base clipped from V and 0 bases from J, the junction kept 3 bases outside the gene matches. For the CDR3, the DNA is TGTGCCAGCAGTGAAGGACAGGGTTATAGCAATCAGCCCCAGCATTTT. This sequence encodes CASSEGQGYSNQPQHF.

This clone was found many times. This rearrangement joins TRBV6-7 to TRBJ1-5; no clear D. Being an ORF, TRBV6-7 has a function that is uncertain. The V and J ends lost 2 bases and 2 bases respectively, with 10 bases between them. The CDR3 length is 15 residues. CDR3 region: CASSYIGPGNQPQHF. The CDR3, as DNA: TGTGCCAGCAGTTACATAGGCCCGGGCAATCAGCCCCAGCATTTT.

V gene TRBV4-1 combines with J gene TRBJ2-1, with no clear D. The CDR3 totals 12 residues. The V end was cut by 3 bases, the J end by 8 bases, with 8 bases between. The germline V gene encodes CDR1 MGHRA and CDR2 YSYEKL. CDR3 region: CASSQVRDEQFF. CDR3 sequence (DNA): TGCGCCAGCAGCCAGGTCCGGGATGAGCAGTTCTTC.

The gene calls are TRBV10-1 and TRBJ2-5, with TRBD2 matching 7 bases. V gave up 6 bases and J gave up 5 bases; unmatched junction bases: 3. Germline CDR1 reads WNHNN; CDR2 reads SYGVQD (reference sequence). This CDR3 contains 12 residues. This CDR3 is CASSKAGETQYF. CDR3 DNA sequence: TGCGCCAGCAGCAAAGCGGGGGAGACCCAGTACTTC.

The V gene is TRBV5-6, the J gene TRBJ2-7; D perhaps matches TRBD1 (7 bases). The V and J ends lost 3 bases and 6 bases respectively, with 22 bases between them. In germline, CDR1 is SGHDT, CDR2 YYEEEE. The CDR3 runs 16 residues. CDR3 bases: TGTGCCAGCAGCTGGAGAGGGACAGCACTCGGGGGCGAGCAGTACTTC. Translating it yields CASSWRGTALGGEQYF.

The chain recombines TRBV10-3 with TRBJ2-5; a weak D match, TRBD2 (5 bases). The CDR3 is made up of 15 amino acids. Trimming shortened V by 10 bases and J by 5 bases, and 23 bases separated the two germline ends. Germline assignment: CDR1 ENHRY and CDR2 SYGVKD. Here the CDR3 DNA reads TGTGCCACCAGGTCCCGGGGAGTGGGTGAGGAGACCCAGTACTTC. It translates to CATRSRGVGEETQYF.